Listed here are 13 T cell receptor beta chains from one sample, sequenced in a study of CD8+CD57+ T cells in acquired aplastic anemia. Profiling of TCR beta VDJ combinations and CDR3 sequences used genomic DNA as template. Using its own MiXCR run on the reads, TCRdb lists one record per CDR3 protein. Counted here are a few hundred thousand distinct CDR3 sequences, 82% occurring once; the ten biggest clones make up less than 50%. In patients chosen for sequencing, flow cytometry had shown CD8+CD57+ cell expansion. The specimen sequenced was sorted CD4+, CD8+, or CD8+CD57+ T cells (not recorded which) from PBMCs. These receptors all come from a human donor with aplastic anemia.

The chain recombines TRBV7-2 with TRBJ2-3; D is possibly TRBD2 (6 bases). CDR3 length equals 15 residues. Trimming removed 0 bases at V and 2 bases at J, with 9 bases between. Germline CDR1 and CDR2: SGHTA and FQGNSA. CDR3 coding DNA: TGTGCCAGCAGCTTAGCACTAGCCGCCACAGATACGCAGTATTTT. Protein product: CASSLALAATDTQYF.

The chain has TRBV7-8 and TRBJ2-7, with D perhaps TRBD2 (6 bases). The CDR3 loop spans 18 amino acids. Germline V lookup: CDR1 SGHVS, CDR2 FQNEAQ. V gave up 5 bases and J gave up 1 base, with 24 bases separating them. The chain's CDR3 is CASSLHPGGATHSYEQYV. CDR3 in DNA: TGTGCCAGCAGCCTACATCCAGGCGGGGCTACGCATTCCTACGAGCAGTACGTC.

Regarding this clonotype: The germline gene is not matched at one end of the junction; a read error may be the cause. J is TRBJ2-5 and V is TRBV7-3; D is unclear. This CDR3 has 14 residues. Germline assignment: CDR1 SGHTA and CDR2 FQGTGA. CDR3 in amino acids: CATSPFSGPETQYF. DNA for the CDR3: TGTGCCACCAGCCCCTTCAGTGGCCCAGAGACCCAGTATTTC. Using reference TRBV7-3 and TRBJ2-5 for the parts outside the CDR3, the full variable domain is GAGVSQTPSNKVTEKGKYVELRCDPISGHTALYWYRQSLGQGPEFLIYFQGTGAADDSGLPNDRFFAVRPEGSVSTLKIQRTERGDSAVYLCATSPFSGPETQYFGPGTRLLVL.

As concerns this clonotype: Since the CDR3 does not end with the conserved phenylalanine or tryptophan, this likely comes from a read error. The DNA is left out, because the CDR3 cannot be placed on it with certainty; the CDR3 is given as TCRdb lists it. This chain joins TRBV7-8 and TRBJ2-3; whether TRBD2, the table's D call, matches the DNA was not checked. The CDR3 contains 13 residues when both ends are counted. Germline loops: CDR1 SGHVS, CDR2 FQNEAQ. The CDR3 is CASSYAGGADTQY.

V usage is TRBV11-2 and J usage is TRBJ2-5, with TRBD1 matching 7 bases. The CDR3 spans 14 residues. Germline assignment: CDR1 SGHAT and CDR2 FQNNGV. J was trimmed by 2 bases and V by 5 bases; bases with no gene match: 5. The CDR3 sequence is CASSIGGSQETQYF. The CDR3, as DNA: TGTGCCAGCAGCATAGGGGGCAGTCAAGAGACCCAGTACTTC.

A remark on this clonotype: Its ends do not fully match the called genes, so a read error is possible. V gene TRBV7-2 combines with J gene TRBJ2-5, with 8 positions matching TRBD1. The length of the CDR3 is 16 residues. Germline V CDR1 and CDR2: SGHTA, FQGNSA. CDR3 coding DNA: TGTGCCGGCAGCTTAACAGCCCCAGGGGGCGCGGAGACCCAGTACTTC. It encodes CAGSLTAPGGAETQYF.

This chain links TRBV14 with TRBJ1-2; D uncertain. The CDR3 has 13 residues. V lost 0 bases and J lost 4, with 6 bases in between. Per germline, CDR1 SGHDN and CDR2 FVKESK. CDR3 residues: CASSQDYSYGYTF. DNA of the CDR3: TGTGCCAGCAGCCAAGATTACAGCTATGGCTACACCTTC. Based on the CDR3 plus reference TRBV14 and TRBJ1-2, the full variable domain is EAGVTQFPSHSVIEKGQTVTLRCDPISGHDNLYWYRRVMGKEIKFLLHFVKESKQDESGMPNNRFLAERTGGTYSTLKVQPAELEDSGVYFCASSQDYSYGYTFGSGTRLTVV.

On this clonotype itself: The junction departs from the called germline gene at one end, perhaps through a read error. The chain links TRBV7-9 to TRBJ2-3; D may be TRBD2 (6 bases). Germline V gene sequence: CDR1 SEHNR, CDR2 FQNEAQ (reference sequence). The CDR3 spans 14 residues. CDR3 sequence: CASSFERSRGTHDF. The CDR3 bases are TGTGCCAGCAGCTTTGAGAGAAGTCGGGGGACCCATGATTTT. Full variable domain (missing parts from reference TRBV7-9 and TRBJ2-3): DTGVSQNPRHKITKRGQNVTFRCDPISEHNRLYWYRQTLGQGPEFLTYFQNEAQLEKSRLLSDRFSAERPKGSFSTLEIQRTEQGDSAMYLCASSFERSRGTHDFGPGTRLTVL.

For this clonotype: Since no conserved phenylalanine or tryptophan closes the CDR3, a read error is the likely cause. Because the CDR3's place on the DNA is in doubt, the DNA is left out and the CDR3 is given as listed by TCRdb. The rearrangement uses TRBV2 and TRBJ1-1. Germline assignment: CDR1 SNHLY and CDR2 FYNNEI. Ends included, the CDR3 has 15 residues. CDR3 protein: CASGGAGRANTEACP.

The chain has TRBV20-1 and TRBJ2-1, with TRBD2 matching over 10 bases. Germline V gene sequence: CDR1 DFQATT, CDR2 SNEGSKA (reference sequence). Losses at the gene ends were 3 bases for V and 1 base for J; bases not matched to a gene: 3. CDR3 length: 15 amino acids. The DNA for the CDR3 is TGCAGTGCTAGTATAGCGGGGGGATCCTACAATGAGCAGTTCTTC. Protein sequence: CSASIAGGSYNEQFF.

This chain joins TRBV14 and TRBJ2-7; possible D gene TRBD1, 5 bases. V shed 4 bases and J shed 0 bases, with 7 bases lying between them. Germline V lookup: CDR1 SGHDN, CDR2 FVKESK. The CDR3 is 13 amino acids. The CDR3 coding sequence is TGTGCCAGCAGCCGACAGCGCTCCTACGAGCAGTACTTC. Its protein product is CASSRQRSYEQYF.

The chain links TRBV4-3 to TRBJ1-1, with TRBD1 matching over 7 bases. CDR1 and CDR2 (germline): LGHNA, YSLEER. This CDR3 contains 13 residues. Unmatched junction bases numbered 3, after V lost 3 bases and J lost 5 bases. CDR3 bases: TGCGCCAGCAGCCATACAGGGGAAACTGAAGCTTTCTTT. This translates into CASSHTGETEAFF.

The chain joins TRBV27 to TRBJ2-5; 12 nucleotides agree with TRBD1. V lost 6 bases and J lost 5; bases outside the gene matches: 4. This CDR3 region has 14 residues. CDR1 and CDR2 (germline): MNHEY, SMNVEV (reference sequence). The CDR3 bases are TGTGCCAGCAGCCGGGACAGGGGGCGGGAGACCCAGTACTTC. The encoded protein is CASSRDRGRETQYF.